These 30 T cell receptor beta chains were sequenced from one sample in a study of shared clonotypes between healthy human individuals. The repertoire was sequenced with immunoSEQ multiplex PCR; TCRdb's copy has only in-frame clones and lacks some. The sample includes 2 million to 3 million clones, more than 85% seen only once; the top ten take 0.36%. Sequencing was done on a sample of naive CD4+ T cells from PBMCs. Subset defined: CD45RA+ positively selected. These receptors all come from a young man in good health. Some clones in this sample may be carry-over from other donors' samples.

The CDR3 region is CASSLTGGNEKLFF. CDR3 in DNA: TGTGCCAGCAGCTTGACAGGGGGAAATGAAAAACTGTTTTTT. The chain combines TRBV5-5 with TRBJ1-4, with TRBD1 matching 8 bases. Germline values: CDR1 SGHKS, CDR2 YYEKEE (reference sequence). The ends lost 1 base at V and 5 bases at J; junction bases unmatched: 1. There are 14 residues in the CDR3. Full variable domain (rest looked up from reference TRBV5-5 and TRBJ1-4): DAGVTQSPTHLIKTRGQQVTLRCSPISGHKSVSWYQQVLGQGPQFIFQYYEKEERGRGNFPDRFSARQFPNYSSELNVNALLLGDSALYLCASSLTGGNEKLFFGSGTQLSVL.

This clone appeared a few times. The chain couples TRBV30 to TRBJ1-5, with D tentatively TRBD1 (6 bases). V lost 5 bases, J lost 3 bases, and 11 bases lay in between. CDR1 is GTSNPN and CDR2 is SVGIG in the germline V gene (reference sequence). The CDR3 runs to 13 residues. DNA of the CDR3: TGTGCCTGGGGTCGGACAGCCAATCAGCCCCAGCATTTT. Protein sequence: CAWGRTANQPQHF.

The chain links TRBV6-1 to TRBJ1-2; no clear D. The CDR3 has 13 amino acids. CDR1 and CDR2 (germline): MNHNS, SASEGT. The V gene lost 6 bases and the J gene lost 4 bases, with 12 bases spanning the gap. The CDR3 nucleotides are TGTGCCAGCAGCGGCCTAATGGGCTATGGCTACACCTTC. Residues: CASSGLMGYGYTF.

V gene TRBV9 combines with J gene TRBJ1-4; D might be TRBD1 (5 bases). V was cut by 0 bases and J by 8 bases, with 14 bases left in between. The CDR3 runs 15 residues. CDR1 SGDLS and CDR2 YYNGEE come from the germline V gene. CDR3 loop: CASSVESGLSEKLFF. For the CDR3, the DNA is TGTGCCAGCAGCGTAGAGTCGGGGCTAAGCGAAAAACTGTTTTTT.

This clone was observed once. The rearrangement uses TRBV28 and TRBJ2-7, with 7 bases fitting TRBD1. The CDR3 contains 13 residues. V lost 10 bases, J lost 2 bases, and 8 bases stayed unmatched. CDR1 and CDR2 from the germline V gene are MDHEN and SYDVKM. CDR3 region: CATTDRTTYEQYF. CDR3 DNA: TGTGCCACCACGGACAGGACGACCTACGAGCAGTACTTC.

The rearrangement links TRBV18 to TRBJ2-7; D perhaps matches TRBD1 (6 bases). V dropped 3 bases and J dropped 0 bases, with 12 bases sitting between them. The CDR3 runs 15 residues. The germline V gene has CDR1 KGHSH and CDR2 LQKENI. CDR3 sequence: CASSPPGQYSYEQYF. DNA of the CDR3: TGTGCCAGCTCACCCCCCGGACAGTACTCCTACGAGCAGTACTTC.

The chain carries TRBV27 and TRBJ1-1, with 7 bases fitting TRBD1. V was clipped by 6 bases and J by 5 bases; unmatched bases: 12. Germline loops: CDR1 MNHEY, CDR2 SMNVEV (reference sequence). The length of the CDR3 is 15 residues. The CDR3 spells CASRRSRQGGTEAFF. CDR3 in DNA: TGTGCCAGCAGGAGGTCCCGACAGGGAGGGACTGAAGCTTTCTTT.

V and J are TRBV10-2 and TRBJ1-1, with D tentatively TRBD1 (5 bases). This CDR3 contains 14 residues. Trimming cost V 6 bases and J 4 bases, with 15 bases left between them. Germline V gives CDR1 WSHSY, CDR2 SAAADI. The CDR3 DNA reads as TGCGCCAGCAGAGAGGGGCCTTTACCCACTGAAGCTTTCTTT. Protein sequence: CASREGPLPTEAFF.

As regards this clone: The CDR3 ends on some other residue instead of the conserved phenylalanine or tryptophan, so this is likely a read error. The DNA is omitted, as the CDR3 cannot be located on it reliably, and the CDR3 follows TCRdb's listing. The chain carries TRBV27 and TRBJ1-3. Germline V CDR1 and CDR2: MNHEY, SMNVEV (reference sequence). The CDR3 numbers 15 amino acids, ends counted. This chain's CDR3 is CASSLNNRARRRDSV.

V usage is TRBV6-6 and J usage is TRBJ2-1; 7 nucleotides line up with TRBD2. The CDR3 extends over 15 amino acids. The germline V gene encodes CDR1 MNHNY and CDR2 SVGAGI (reference sequence). The junction had 3 bases not matched to a gene; V was cut back by 0 bases and J by 4 bases. The DNA of the CDR3 is TGTGCCAGCAGTTACTCGGCTAGCGGATACAATGAGCAGTTCTTC. Translation gives CASSYSASGYNEQFF.

This chain uses TRBV5-4 with TRBJ2-5; TRBD2 aligns across 8 bases. V was pared by 4 bases and J by 2 bases, with 10 bases of the junction left unmatched. Germline loops: CDR1 SGHNT, CDR2 YYREEE (reference sequence). This CDR3 is 16 amino acids long. CDR3 residues: CASSPPPIAGQETQYF. The CDR3 region has the DNA TGTGCCAGCAGCCCGCCTCCAATAGCGGGGCAAGAGACCCAGTACTTC.

This clone was observed a few times. The rearrangement joins TRBV30 to TRBJ1-1, with D unclear. V lost 0 bases and J 4 bases, leaving 6 bases between the germline ends. CDR3 length: 12 residues. Germline CDR1 is GTSNPN and CDR2 is SVGIG (reference sequence). Here the CDR3 DNA reads TGTGCCTGGAGTGTAGGTCCCACTGAAGCTTTCTTT. The encoded protein is CAWSVGPTEAFF. Full variable domain (missing parts from reference TRBV30 and TRBJ1-1): SQTIHQWPATLVQPVGSPLSLECTVEGTSNPNLYWYRQAAGRGLQLLFYSVGIGQISSEVPQNLSASRPQDRQFILSSKKLLLSDSGFYLCAWSVGPTEAFFGQGTRLTVV.

The chain links TRBV30 to TRBJ2-4; 8 nucleotides match TRBD2. Per the germline V gene, CDR1 is GTSNPN and CDR2 is SVGIG (reference sequence). This CDR3 is 14 amino acids long. V dropped 7 bases and J dropped 7; count of bases not matched to a gene: 12. The CDR3 here is CASTLRGAFNIQYF. DNA of the CDR3: TGTGCCTCTACCTTGCGGGGGGCCTTCAACATTCAGTACTTC.

The chain links TRBV12-5 to TRBJ1-1; TRBD1 might be the D (5 bases). Germline assignment: CDR1 LGHNT and CDR2 FRNRAP. V lost 0 bases to trimming and J lost 4 bases, with 12 bases between them. The CDR3 has 15 residues. The CDR3 spells CASGLVSGGTTEAFF. Here the CDR3 DNA reads TGTGCTAGTGGTTTGGTAAGTGGGGGGACCACTGAAGCTTTCTTT.

The rearrangement joins TRBV4-1 to TRBJ2-1, with D possibly being TRBD2 (7 bases). With 3 bases removed from V and 1 base from J, the gap between germline ends came to 19 bases. The CDR3 covers 18 residues. Germline V gene sequence: CDR1 MGHRA, CDR2 YSYEKL. For the CDR3, the DNA is TGCGCCAGCAGCCAGGGCGGGATAGGGGGGGAATCCTACAATGAGCAGTTCTTC. Translated: CASSQGGIGGESYNEQFF.

This clone was recorded once. The chain joins TRBV15 to TRBJ2-3; a weak D match, TRBD1 (5 bases). The length of the CDR3 is 14 residues. Germline CDR1 and CDR2: LNHNV and YYDKDF (reference sequence). Trimming took 7 bases from V and 0 from J, leaving 11 bases between them. This chain's CDR3 is CATNWGGSTDTQYF. The CDR3 DNA is TGTGCCACCAATTGGGGCGGCAGCACAGATACGCAGTATTTT.

This chain uses TRBV9 with TRBJ2-1, with 9 bases lining up with TRBD2. Germline trimming cut 0 bases from V and 7 bases from J; bases unmatched to any gene: 11. The CDR3 is 17 amino acids. Germline CDR1 reads SGDLS; CDR2 reads YYNGEE. The CDR3 protein is CASSVANSGSPENEQFF. As DNA, the CDR3 is TGTGCCAGCAGCGTAGCCAATAGCGGGAGTCCGGAGAATGAGCAGTTCTTC.

The chain is built from TRBV28 and TRBJ1-5; D remains unclear. Between the trimmed V and J ends, which lost 7 bases and 7 bases, there was a span of 20 bases. Germline-derived CDR1 and CDR2 are MDHEN and SYDVKM. CDR3 length equals 15 residues. The CDR3, as DNA: TGTGCCAGCACCCCCTCGGGGTATCAAGGGCAGCCCCAGCATTTT. Protein sequence: CASTPSGYQGQPQHF.

The V and J genes are TRBV2 and TRBJ2-7, with 7 bases matching TRBD1. The CDR3 contains 14 residues. The germline V gene has CDR1 SNHLY and CDR2 FYNNEI. V shed 3 bases, J shed 0 bases, and the junction held 2 bases outside the gene matches. CDR3 DNA: TGTGCCAGCAGTGAGTGGGACAGCTCCTACGAGCAGTACTTC. Amino acids: CASSEWDSSYEQYF.

V and J are TRBV4-1 and TRBJ1-5; no clear D. V was shortened by 2 bases and J by 3 bases, with 17 bases between the two germline ends. The CDR3 runs 17 residues. Germline V gene sequence: CDR1 MGHRA, CDR2 YSYEKL. The CDR3 DNA follows: TGCGCCAGCAGCCAACTATATACAGCCACTACCAATCAGCCCCAGCATTTT. It codes for CASSQLYTATTNQPQHF.

V is TRBV18 and J is TRBJ2-5; 11 bases are a match to TRBD1. The DNA matches TRBJ2-7 better at its end, which makes the J call doubtful. Germline CDR1 is KGHSH and CDR2 is LQKENI. This CDR3 spans 15 amino acids. The CDR3 sequence is CASSPGQGGPYEQYF. DNA for the CDR3: TGTGCCAGCTCCCCGGGACAGGGGGGACCCTACGAGCAGTACTTC.

The chain uses TRBV19 and TRBJ2-2; D uncertain. Germline V gene data show CDR1 as LNHDA and CDR2 as SQIVND (reference sequence). This CDR3 spans 14 amino acids. Trimming removed 3 bases at V and 6 bases at J, with 11 bases between. DNA of the CDR3: TGTGCCAGTAGTATTCCTAGTAGGGCCGGGGAGCTGTTTTTT. Translation: CASSIPSRAGELFF.

This clone was recorded only once. This sequence joins TRBV2 and TRBJ2-3, with D perhaps TRBD1 or TRBD2 (5 bases each). Trimming stripped 2 bases from V and 8 bases from J, with 17 bases between. Germline CDR1 and CDR2: SNHLY and FYNNEI. The CDR3 has 15 residues. The CDR3 coding sequence is TGTGCCAGCAGTGAACTAGGGACGGATCGGCCTACGCAGTATTTT. This translates into CASSELGTDRPTQYF.

The gene calls are TRBV5-4 and TRBJ2-6, with D tentatively TRBD1 (6 bases). The germline CDR1 and CDR2 sequences are SGHNT and YYREEE (reference sequence). Trimming left V 6 bases short and J 4 bases short, with 23 bases between. This CDR3 region has 18 residues. DNA of the CDR3: TGTGCCAGCACCACCCAGGGGCTCGACCTCCTCGGGGCCAACGTCCTGACTTTC. As protein: CASTTQGLDLLGANVLTF.

The chain employs TRBV19 and TRBJ1-5, with 8 bases that match TRBD1. The CDR3 loop spans 14 amino acids. The ends lost 5 bases at V and 6 bases at J; junction bases unmatched: 6. Germline lookup yields CDR1 LNHDA and CDR2 SQIVND (reference sequence). CDR3 DNA sequence: TGTGCCAGTAGTCACCAGGGGGCGGTTCAGCCCCAGCATTTT. It specifies CASSHQGAVQPQHF.

This clone was seen a single time. The chain is built from TRBV18 and TRBJ2-7, with 8 bases that match TRBD1. The CDR3 consists of 16 residues. Germline CDR1 reads KGHSH; CDR2 reads LQKENI. J gave up 2 bases and V 2 bases, and 8 bases lay outside the gene matches. DNA of the CDR3: TGTGCCAGCTCACCAGTCTCGGGGACAGGAGCCTACGAGCAGTACTTC. Its translation is CASSPVSGTGAYEQYF.

The chain joins TRBV28 to TRBJ2-1; 7 bases agree with TRBD2. The CDR3 has 17 residues. J gave up 0 bases and V 2 bases, and 7 bases lay outside the gene matches. Germline CDR1 reads MDHEN; CDR2 reads SYDVKM. The CDR3 reads CASSLQTSASSYNEQFF. The CDR3 DNA follows: TGTGCCAGCAGTTTACAAACTAGCGCGAGCTCCTACAATGAGCAGTTCTTC. The whole variable domain, filled in from reference TRBV28 and TRBJ2-1, reads DVKVTQSSRYLVKRTGEKVFLECVQDMDHENMFWYRQDPGLGLRLIYFSYDVKMKEKGDIPEGYSVSREKKERFSLILESASTNQTSMYLCASSLQTSASSYNEQFFGPGTRLTVL.

The genes are TRBV30 and TRBJ2-7; 8 nucleotides line up with TRBD2. Germline V gene sequence: CDR1 GTSNPN, CDR2 SVGIG (reference sequence). This CDR3 spans 14 amino acids. Trimming at V came to 4 bases and at J to 2 bases, leaving 7 bases not matched to a gene. CDR3 sequence (DNA): TGTGCCTGGACCGGGGGGGCGGTTGCCTACGAGCAGTACTTC. This encodes CAWTGGAVAYEQYF. Filled out from reference TRBV30 and TRBJ2-7, the complete variable domain reads SQTIHQWPATLVQPVGSPLSLECTVEGTSNPNLYWYRQAAGRGLQLLFYSVGIGQISSEVPQNLSASRPQDRQFILSSKKLLLSDSGFYLCAWTGGAVAYEQYFGPGTRLTVT.

Comment on this clone: The identical CDR3 is also encoded by other nucleotide sequences in the sample. The chain employs TRBV5-4 and TRBJ1-2; a weak D match, TRBD1 (5 bases). The germline CDR1 and CDR2 sequences are SGHNT and YYREEE (reference sequence). Between the trimmed V and J ends, which lost 1 base and 2 bases, there was a span of 9 bases. This CDR3 contains 14 residues. CDR3 DNA: TGTGCCAGCAGCTTGTTTGGGGGGAACTATGGCTACACCTTC. It yields the protein CASSLFGGNYGYTF.

The chain links TRBV9 to TRBJ1-4; D might be TRBD1 (5 bases). Germline CDR1 SGDLS, CDR2 YYNGEE. The CDR3 covers 16 residues. The V end lost 0 bases, the J end lost 3 bases, and 12 bases lay between the germline ends. The CDR3 DNA is TGTGCCAGCAGCGTAGGAGCGGTCAGGGCTAATGAAAAACTGTTTTTT. Translation gives CASSVGAVRANEKLFF.